The T cell receptor beta chain described here comes from a study of response to subunit inactivated influenza vaccine (dated 2018 in TCRdb). Some background on the complete study: To follow how T cells responded to a trivalent subunit inactivated influenza vaccine, the researchers relied on deep quantitative profiling of the T cell receptor repertoire.

This clonotype was detected a few times. The antigen it binds to is not known. No quality values exist for individual bases; no much larger clone is one base distant. Results and caveats for the whole study, not just this receptor: The authors proposed that each seasonal influenza vaccination may bring in only a limited number of new T cells.

The library came from RT-PCR. Sequencing used an Illumina HiSeq 2500. TCRdb itself trimmed the public reads at Q25 with fastp, ran MiXCR and retained productive beta chains. A single entry per CDR3 protein holds the most common genes and DNA from its merged rows. The sample table holds 800,000 or so distinct CDR3 sequences, of which around 21% were seen once. In total, the top ten clones hold more than 8.5% of the sample. Including the terminal cysteine and phenylalanine, the CDR3 comprises 18 residues. The entry retains the CDR3 DNA only, 54 bases that are in frame from base 1. Reading the germline V gene gives CDR1 ENHRY and CDR2 SYGVKD. The junction carries 26 bases between V and J, which are trimmed by 8 bases and 0 bases respectively.

In this chain, TRBV10-3 is recombined with TRBJ2-7, with TRBD2 perhaps the D gene, on 5 matching bases. This TCR was sampled from a man between 45 and 60 years old who received an inactivated influenza vaccine. Donor details come from another sample of the same person, matched by shared clones. The specimen comprised PBMCs from blood, sampled about 5 days after vaccination. The base sequence is TGTGCCATCTTGTTTTCCAAGGGCGGGTCTTTACACTCCTACGAGCAGTACTTC. It translates as CAILFSKGGSLHSYEQYF.